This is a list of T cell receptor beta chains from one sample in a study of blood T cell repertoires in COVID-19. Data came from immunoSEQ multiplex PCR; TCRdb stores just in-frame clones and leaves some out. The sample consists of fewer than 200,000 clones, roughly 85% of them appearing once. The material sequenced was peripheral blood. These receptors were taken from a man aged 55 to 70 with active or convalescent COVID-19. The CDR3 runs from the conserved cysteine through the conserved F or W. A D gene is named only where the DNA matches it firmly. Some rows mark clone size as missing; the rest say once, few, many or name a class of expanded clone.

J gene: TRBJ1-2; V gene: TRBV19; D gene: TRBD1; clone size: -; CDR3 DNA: TGTGCCAGTTGGGACAGGGCGGATGGCTACACCTTC; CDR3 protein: CASWDRADGYTF
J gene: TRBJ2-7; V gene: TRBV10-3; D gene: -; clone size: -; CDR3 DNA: TGTGCCATCAGTGAGTCTGTGTTTCGCGAGCAGTACTTC; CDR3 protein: CAISESVFREQYF
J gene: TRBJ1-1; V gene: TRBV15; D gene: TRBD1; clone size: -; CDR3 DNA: TGTGCCACCAGCAGAGATCAGGTACAGGGGGCGGTTACAACTGAAGCTTTCTTT; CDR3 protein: CATSRDQVQGAVTTEAFF
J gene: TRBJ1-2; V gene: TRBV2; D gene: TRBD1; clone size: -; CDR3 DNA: TGTGCCAGCAGACAGGGGGGCTATGGCTACACCTTC; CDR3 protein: CASRQGGYGYTF
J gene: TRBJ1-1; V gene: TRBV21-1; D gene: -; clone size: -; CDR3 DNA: TGTGCCAGCAGCGCCGGACAGGGGGCACCTGAAGCTTTCTTT; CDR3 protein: CASSAGQGAPEAFF
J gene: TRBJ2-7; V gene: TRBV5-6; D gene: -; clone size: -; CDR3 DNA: TGTGCCAGCAGCTTGGTTAGGGCAGGGGAGAACGAGCAGTACTTC; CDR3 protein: CASSLVRAGENEQYF
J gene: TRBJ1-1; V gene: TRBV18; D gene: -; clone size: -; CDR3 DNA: TGTGCCAGCTCAGGTGTCAGTTGGACTGAAGCTTTCTTT; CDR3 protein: CASSGVSWTEAFF
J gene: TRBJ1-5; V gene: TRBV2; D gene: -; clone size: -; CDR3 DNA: TGTGCCAGCAGTGAACTGTTGTCAGGGGGCAATCAGCCCCAGCATTTT; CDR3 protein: CASSELLSGGNQPQHF
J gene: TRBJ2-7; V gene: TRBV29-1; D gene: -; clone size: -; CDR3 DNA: TGCAGCGGGGGACAATCTTCCTACGAGCAGTACTTC; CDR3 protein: CSGGQSSYEQYF
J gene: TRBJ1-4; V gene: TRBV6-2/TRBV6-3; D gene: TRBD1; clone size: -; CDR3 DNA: TGTGCCAGCAGTTACTCCCCCGGGACAGGAGGGCGTAATAATGAAAAACTGTTTTTT; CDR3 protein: CASSYSPGTGGRNNEKLFF
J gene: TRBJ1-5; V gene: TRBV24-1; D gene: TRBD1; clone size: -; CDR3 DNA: TGTGCCACCAGTGACCCTGGGACAGGGTTAAATCAGCCCCAGCATTTT; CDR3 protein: CATSDPGTGLNQPQHF
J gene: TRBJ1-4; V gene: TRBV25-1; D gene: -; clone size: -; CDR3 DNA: TGTGCCAGCAGTCCCCAAGGGAGAGAAAAACTGTTTTTT; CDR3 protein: CASSPQGREKLFF
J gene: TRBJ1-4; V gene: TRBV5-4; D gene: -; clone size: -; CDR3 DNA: TGTGCCAGCAGCTTTTCAGGGGCGCGAGAAAAACTGTTTTTT; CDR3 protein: CASSFSGAREKLFF
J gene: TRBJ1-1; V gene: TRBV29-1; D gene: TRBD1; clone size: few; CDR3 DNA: TGCAGCGTTGAAATCGACAGGGCGGGCTTCGGAGCTTTCTTT; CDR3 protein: CSVEIDRAGFGAFF
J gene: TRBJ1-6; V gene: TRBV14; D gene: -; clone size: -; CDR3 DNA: TGTGCCAGCAGCCAAGATTTTGGCAGAGACTATTCACCCCTCCACTTT; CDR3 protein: CASSQDFGRDYSPLHF
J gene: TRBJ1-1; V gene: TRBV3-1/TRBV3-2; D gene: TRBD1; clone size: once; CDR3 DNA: TGTGCCAGCAGCCAGCCGACAGGGGGAGGCACTGAAGCTTTCTTT; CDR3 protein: CASSQPTGGGTEAFF
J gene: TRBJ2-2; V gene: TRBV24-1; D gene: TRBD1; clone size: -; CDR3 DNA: TGTGCCACAGAGACCGGGACAGGGAGCACCGGGGAGCTGTTTTTT; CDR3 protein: CATETGTGSTGELFF
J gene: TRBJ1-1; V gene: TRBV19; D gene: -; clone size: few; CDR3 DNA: TGTGCCAGTAGCCTTTTACCCCAGGGGCAAGCTTTCTTT; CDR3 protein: CASSLLPQGQAFF
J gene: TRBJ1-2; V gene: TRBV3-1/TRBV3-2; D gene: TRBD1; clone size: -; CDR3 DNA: TGTGCCAGCAGCCTTTCAGGGGGCAACTATGGCTACACCTTC; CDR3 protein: CASSLSGGNYGYTF
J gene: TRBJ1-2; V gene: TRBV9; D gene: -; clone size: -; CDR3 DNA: TGTGCCAGCGCTACCTTTAATTCCATTTACACCTTC; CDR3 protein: CASATFNSIYTF
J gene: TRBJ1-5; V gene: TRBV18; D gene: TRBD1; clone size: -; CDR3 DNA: TGTGCCAGCTCATCAACAGGGGATCAGCCCCAGCATTTT; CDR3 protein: CASSSTGDQPQHF
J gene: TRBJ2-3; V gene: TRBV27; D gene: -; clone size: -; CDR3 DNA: TGTGCCAGCAGTTTATCTCCCGGGGCAGATACGCAGTATTTT; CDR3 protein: CASSLSPGADTQYF
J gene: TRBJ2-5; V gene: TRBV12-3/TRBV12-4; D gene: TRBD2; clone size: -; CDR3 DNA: TGTGCCAGCAGTTTAGCGCGGGGGGAGACCCAGTACTTC; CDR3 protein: CASSLARGETQYF
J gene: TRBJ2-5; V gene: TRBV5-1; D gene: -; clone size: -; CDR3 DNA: TGCGCCAGCAGCTTGGCCGGGGTGACGTACCAAGAGACCCAGTACTTC; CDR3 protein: CASSLAGVTYQETQYF
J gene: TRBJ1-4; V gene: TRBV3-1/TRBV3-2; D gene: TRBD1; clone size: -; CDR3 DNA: TGTGCCAGCAGGCGAACAGGGGGCCGGGAAAAACTGTTTTTT; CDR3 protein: CASRRTGGREKLFF
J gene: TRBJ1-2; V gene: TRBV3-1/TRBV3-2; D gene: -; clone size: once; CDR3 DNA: TGTGCCAGCAGTCCTACAACGGGTACCTATGGCTACACCTTC; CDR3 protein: CASSPTTGTYGYTF
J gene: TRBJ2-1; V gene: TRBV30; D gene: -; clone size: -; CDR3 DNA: TGTGCCTGGAGTGTACAGGGAGGGAGCTACAATGAGCAGTTCTTC; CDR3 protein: CAWSVQGGSYNEQFF
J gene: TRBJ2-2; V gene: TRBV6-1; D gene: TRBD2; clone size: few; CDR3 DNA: TGTGCCAGTGGTGACGGGGGGGCCTCCGGGGAGCTGTTTTTT; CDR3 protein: CASGDGGASGELFF
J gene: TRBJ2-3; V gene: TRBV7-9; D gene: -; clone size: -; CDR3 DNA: TGTGCCAGCAGCTCCAAGGGCGGGGCCTTTTCGACGCAGTATTTT; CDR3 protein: CASSSKGGAFSTQYF
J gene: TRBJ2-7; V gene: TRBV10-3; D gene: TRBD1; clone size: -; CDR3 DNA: TGTGCCATCAGCGAGTACAGGGGGTTAACCTACGAGCAGTACTTC; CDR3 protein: CAISEYRGLTYEQYF
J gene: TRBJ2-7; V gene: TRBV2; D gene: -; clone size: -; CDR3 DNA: TGTGCCAGCAGTGAATTAACATACTACGAGCAGTACTTC; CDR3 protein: CASSELTYYEQYF
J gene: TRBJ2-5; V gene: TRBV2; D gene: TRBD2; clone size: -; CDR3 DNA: TGTGCCAGCAGCGGACTAGCGGGCTCCCAAGAGACCCAGTACTTC; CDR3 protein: CASSGLAGSQETQYF
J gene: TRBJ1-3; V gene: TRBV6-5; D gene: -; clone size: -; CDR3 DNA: TGTGCCAGCAGTCAGGATCCAGGAAACACCATATATTTT; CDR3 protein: CASSQDPGNTIYF
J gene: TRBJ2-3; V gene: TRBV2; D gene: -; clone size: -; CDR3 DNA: TGTGCCAGCGACCTTGGACTATCCACAGATACGCAGTATTTT; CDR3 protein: CASDLGLSTDTQYF
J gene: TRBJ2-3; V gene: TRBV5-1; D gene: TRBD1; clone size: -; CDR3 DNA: TGCGCCAGCAGCTGGGGACAGGGGATAACAGATACGCAGTATTTT; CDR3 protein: CASSWGQGITDTQYF
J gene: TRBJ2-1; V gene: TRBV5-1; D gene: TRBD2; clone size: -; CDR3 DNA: TGCGCCAGCAGCCGATCAGCGCGGGGGGCCCTTCAGAGCTCCTACAATGAGCAGTTCTTC; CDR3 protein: CASSRSARGALQSSYNEQFF
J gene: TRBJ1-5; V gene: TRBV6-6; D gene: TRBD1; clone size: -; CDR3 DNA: TGTGCCAGTTGTCGACAGGGACTTAATCAGCCCCAGCATTTT; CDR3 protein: CASCRQGLNQPQHF
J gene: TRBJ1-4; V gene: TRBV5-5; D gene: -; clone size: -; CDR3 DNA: TGTGCCAGCAGCTCTGGACAGCTTAATGAAAAACTGTTTTTT; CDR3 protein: CASSSGQLNEKLFF
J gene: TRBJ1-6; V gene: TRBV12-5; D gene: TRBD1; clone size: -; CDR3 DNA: TGTGCTAGTTCTACCGGGACAGAGAATTCATCCCTCCACTTT; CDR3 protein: CASSTGTENSSLHF
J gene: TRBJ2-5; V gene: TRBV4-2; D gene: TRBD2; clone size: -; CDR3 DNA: TGTGCCAGCAGCCCTGGACTAGCGGCCCAAGAGACCCAGTACTTC; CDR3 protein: CASSPGLAAQETQYF